This is a list of T cell receptor beta chains from one sample in a study of T-cell reconstitution after alpha-beta-depleted transplantation in children. TCRdb analysed the PCR reads with MiXCR anew, one entry per CDR3 protein. This table has about 500,000 distinct CDR3 sequences, around a third appearing once. Sequencing used PBMCs from the stem cell graft donor, obtained from the stem cell graft. The receptors were gathered from a human donor who donated a stem cell graft to a child with aplastic anemia. The CDR3 runs from the conserved cysteine through the conserved F or W. A D gene is named only where the DNA matches it firmly. Clone size is given for some rows only: seen once, a few or many times, or a class if the clone is expanded.

clone_size j_call v_call d_call cdr3_aa cdr3_nt
few TRBJ1-1 TRBV4-2 . CASSPQGYTEAFF TGTGCCAGCAGCCCCCAAGGGTACACTGAAGCTTTCTTT
. TRBJ2-1 TRBV5-1 TRBD1 CASSLTGQGAPSYNEQFF TGCGCCAGCAGCTTAACGGGACAGGGAGCTCCCTCCTACAATGAGCAGTTCTTC
few TRBJ2-1 TRBV4-3 TRBD2 CASSQDRERENMFF TGCGCCAGCAGCCAAGATCGGGAGCGGGAGAATATGTTCTTC
. TRBJ2-6 TRBV6-5 . CASSYSRGEGQAGANVLTF TGTGCCAGCAGTTACTCGAGGGGGGAGGGACAGGCTGGGGCCAACGTCCTGACTTTC
few TRBJ2-7 TRBV21-1 . CASRGTTGPTYEQYF TGTGCCAGCAGAGGGACGACAGGGCCGACCTACGAGCAGTACTTC
many TRBJ2-6 TRBV30 . CAWKLPSGANVLTF TGTGCCTGGAAGCTTCCATCTGGGGCCAACGTCCTGACTTTC
. TRBJ2-3 TRBV6-7 TRBD2 CASSLAVAGLDTQYF TGTGCCAGCAGTTTAGCGGTAGCGGGGCTAGATACGCAGTATTTT
. TRBJ1-5 TRBV4-3 . CASSQEEGRQPQHF TGCGCCAGCAGCCAAGAAGAGGGGCGGCAGCCCCAGCATTTT
few TRBJ1-5 TRBV20-1 TRBD1 CSAISKQGAGNQPQHF TGCAGTGCTATTTCCAAACAGGGGGCCGGCAATCAGCCCCAGCATTTT
many TRBJ2-6 TRBV6-1 . CASSRAPGIGSGANVLTF TGTGCCAGCAGTCGCGCTCCAGGGATTGGATCTGGGGCCAACGTCCTGACTTTC
. TRBJ2-7 TRBV19 TRBD1 CASSITGQGGYEQYF TGTGCCAGTAGTATAACCGGACAGGGGGGATACGAGCAGTACTTC
. TRBJ2-1 TRBV6-2/TRBV6-3 TRBD2 CASSYSEGLSIRNEQFF TGTGCCAGCAGTTATTCAGAGGGACTAAGTATTAGGAATGAGCAGTTCTTC
few TRBJ1-1 TRBV5-1 . CASTLTGVGGEAFF TGCGCCAGCACCTTGACGGGGGTAGGCGGTGAAGCTTTCTTT
. TRBJ1-3 TRBV7-2 . CASSHREARGNTIYF TGTGCCAGCAGCCACAGGGAGGCACGTGGAAACACCATATATTTT
. TRBJ2-7 TRBV28 . CASSLLGIYEQYF TGTGCCAGCAGTTTATTGGGCATCTACGAGCAGTACTTC
few TRBJ1-1 TRBV15 TRBD1 CATSANRGRVDEAFF TGTGCCACCAGCGCGAACAGGGGGCGGGTTGATGAAGCTTTCTTT
few TRBJ2-3 TRBV4-3 TRBD2 CASSQHPLAGETDTQYF TGCGCCAGCAGCCAGCACCCTTTAGCGGGAGAGACAGATACGCAGTATTTT
many TRBJ2-3 TRBV7-6 TRBD1 CASSQIGQGSTDTQYF TGTGCCAGCAGCCAGATAGGACAGGGTAGCACAGATACGCAGTATTTT
many TRBJ2-5 TRBV7-2 . CASSLELRETQYF TGTGCCAGCAGCTTAGAGCTACGGGAGACCCAGTACTTC
. TRBJ2-3 TRBV29-1 . CSVGSQVGDTQYF TGCAGCGTTGGAAGCCAAGTTGGGGATACGCAGTATTTT
few TRBJ1-1 TRBV19 . CASSMRRVNTEAFF TGTGCCAGTAGCATGCGCAGGGTGAACACTGAAGCTTTCTTT
. TRBJ1-3 TRBV18 . CASSPPETAGNTIYF TGTGCCAGCTCACCACCGGAGACGGCGGGAAACACCATATATTTT
. TRBJ2-3 TRBV25-1 TRBD2 CASSETTLSGSRADTQYF TGTGCCAGCAGTGAAACAACTCTTAGCGGGAGTCGCGCAGATACGCAGTATTTT
few TRBJ2-5 TRBV6-5 . CASIKIGRQETQYF TGTGCCAGCATTAAGATCGGACGTCAAGAGACCCAGTACTTC
. TRBJ1-5 TRBV6-2/TRBV6-3 . CASSYAGPEGPQHF TGTGCCAGCAGTTACGCCGGCCCGGAAGGGCCCCAGCATTTT
. TRBJ1-1 TRBV29-1 TRBD1 CSVAGQGDAFF TGCAGCGTTGCCGGACAGGGTGACGCTTTCTTT
. TRBJ2-5 TRBV9 . CASSVGRGAVQETQYF TGTGCCAGCAGCGTAGGGCGAGGAGCGGTCCAAGAGACCCAGTACTTC
. TRBJ1-1 TRBV12-3/TRBV12-4 . CASSYSSLGTGGQRAEAFF TGTGCCAGCAGTTATTCCTCCCTGGGGACGGGAGGGCAGAGAGCTGAAGCTTTCTTT
few TRBJ2-5 TRBV24-1 TRBD1 CATSDPGTAEYQYF TGTGCCACCAGTGATCCCGGGACAGCCGAATACCAGTACTTC
. TRBJ2-2 TRBV5-1 . CASRGSLTGELFF TGCGCCAGCAGGGGCAGCCTCACCGGGGAGCTGTTTTTT
. TRBJ1-5 TRBV12-3/TRBV12-4 TRBD1 CASRATGTARYQPQHF TGTGCCAGCAGGGCTACCGGGACAGCGAGATATCAGCCCCAGCATTTT
. TRBJ2-1 TRBV3-1 . CASSQSPGGYNEQFF TGTGCCAGCAGCCAATCCCCAGGGGGGTACAATGAGCAGTTCTTC
few TRBJ1-1 TRBV10-3 . CAISEGGTLNTEAFF TGTGCCATCAGTGAGGGGGGCACCTTGAACACTGAAGCTTTCTTT
. TRBJ2-5 TRBV9 TRBD2 CASSGRSGSLGGKETQYF TGTGCCAGCAGCGGCAGGAGCGGGAGTCTAGGGGGAAAAGAGACCCAGTACTTC
. TRBJ2-5 TRBV7-2 . CASSLEGTWQRTQYF TGTGCCAGCAGCTTAGAGGGGACATGGCAGAGGACCCAGTACTTC
. TRBJ2-1 TRBV29-1 TRBD1 CSVGSGGWRNEQFF TGCAGCGTTGGCTCAGGGGGCTGGCGGAATGAGCAGTTCTTC
once TRBJ1-6 TRBV28 . CASREEGGIGSPLHF TGTGCCAGCAGAGAGGAGGGTGGAATAGGATCACCCCTCCACTTT
few TRBJ1-5 TRBV7-2 TRBD1 CASSWTGGIDQPQHF TGTGCCAGCAGCTGGACAGGGGGCATAGATCAGCCCCAGCATTTT
. TRBJ2-6 TRBV19 . CASSTTAGANVLTF TGTGCCAGTAGCACTACGGCTGGGGCCAACGTCCTGACTTTC
few TRBJ2-5 TRBV5-1 TRBD1 CASSLGQGSWTQYF TGCGCCAGCAGCTTGGGACAGGGATCGTGGACCCAGTACTTC
few TRBJ2-5 TRBV7-8 TRBD2 CASSLVPTSGRKETQYF TGTGCCAGCAGCTTAGTCCCGACTAGCGGGAGGAAAGAGACCCAGTACTTC
. TRBJ2-7 TRBV15 . CATSSGQGGDEQYF TGTGCCACCAGCAGCGGGCAGGGAGGAGACGAGCAGTACTTC
few TRBJ2-7 TRBV20-1 TRBD1 CSARDNRGYEQYF TGCAGTGCTAGAGATAACAGGGGTTACGAGCAGTACTTC
. TRBJ2-1 TRBV15 . CATSWGRGGANNEQFF TGTGCCACCAGCTGGGGCCGTGGCGGGGCTAACAATGAGCAGTTCTTC
. TRBJ1-5 TRBV6-5 . CASSYGISQPQHF TGTGCCAGCAGTTACGGTATCAGCCAGCCCCAGCATTTT
. TRBJ2-7 TRBV5-1 TRBD1 CASHRDSSYEQYF TGCGCCAGCCATAGGGACAGCTCCTACGAGCAGTACTTC
. TRBJ1-2 TRBV20-1 TRBD1 CSAKTGGYGYTF TGCAGTGCTAAAACAGGGGGCTATGGCTACACCTTC
. TRBJ2-1 TRBV6-5 . CASSISWARLYNEQFF TGTGCCAGCAGTATCAGTTGGGCGCGCCTATACAATGAGCAGTTCTTC
few TRBJ2-3 TRBV5-6 TRBD2 CASSLAGLAGTDTQYF TGTGCCAGCAGCTTGGCCGGACTAGCTGGCACAGATACGCAGTATTTT
. TRBJ1-2 TRBV4-2 TRBD1 CASSHTRQGVYGYTF TGTGCCAGCAGCCACACTAGACAGGGAGTATATGGCTACACCTTC
. TRBJ1-4 TRBV7-9 TRBD1 CASSPRQGLSEKLFF TGTGCCAGCAGCCCGAGACAGGGGTTAAGTGAAAAACTGTTTTTT